The present entry profiles one T cell receptor (beta chain) with its context. The antigen it binds to is not known. The data were taken from a study of synovial regulatory T cells in juvenile arthritis (dated by TCRdb to the mid-2010s). Study-wide context: Among sequenced patients, a few were therapy-naive, one received methotrexate plus infliximab, over five received methotrexate, and one had no treatment information. The study compared the TCRbeta CDR3 repertoires of blood iaTreg cells, other blood Treg cells and synovial fluid Treg cells taken from matched patient samples. Although effector T cell subsets in the cohort were also sequenced for comparisons, the Treg dataset on its own covers only blood and synovial fluid Treg cells. TCR repertoire comparisons included Treg and Teff subsets from about 12 JIA patients with active disease.

Taken from cysteine to phenylalanine, the CDR3 has 15 residues. No DNA sequence was recorded. Sequences SGHTA (CDR1) and FQGNSA (CDR2) are obtained from the germline V gene. Library preparation used the immunoSEQ multiplex PCR assay. Adaptive Biotechnologies carried out the TCRbeta CDR3 sequencing. As for how the authors treated the data: Repertoire similarity used the Chao-modified Jaccard index and median clonotype overlap from 200 random subsamples at equal sample size. The similarity analyses were run on either productive nucleotide sequences or amino acid sequences translated in silico. Hierarchical clustering with single linkage and t-SNE based on Chao-modified Jaccard distances were used to compare repertoires. Repertoire diversity was quantified with the Renyi index, after sample size normalisation, across a range of alpha values. TCRdb obtained this table from immuneACCESS and retained in-frame rearrangements with V and J assigned. These tables miss some clones; where compared with another copy, unresolved V genes account for less than half of the shortfall, and the remainder is unexplained. Clonal size and the V and J genes are those of that table, whereas D and trimming came from the DNA. The sample table records about 10,000 clones. The ten most abundant clones make up about 1.1% of the sample.

TCR repertoire donors were approximately 11 juvenile idiopathic arthritis patients with active disease who had not reached inactive disease, 3 polyarticular and 8 oligoarticular. The TCR-sequenced patients had a median age of approximately 12 years (range about 2.1-25) and median disease duration of around 7 years (range 0.2-19.1). Samples for TCR repertoire analysis came from two centres in Italy. Peripheral blood mononuclear cells were separated on a Histopaque-1077 density gradient and then cryopreserved in roughly 90% FCS with around 10% DMSO. General findings and caveats noted by the study authors: TCR diversity was lower in blood iaTreg cells than in other blood Treg cells, which is consistent with antigen-driven expansion. Across patients, iaTreg TCR repertoires were largely private, and these iaTreg repertoires partially overlapped with synovial Teff and blood CPL repertoires. Synovial Treg cells shared more CDR3 sequences with iaTreg cells than with other blood Treg cells, and Chao-Jaccard similarity confirmed that synovial Treg cells were more closely related to iaTreg cells.

This clonotype was sampled from a donor aged 2-35 years with juvenile idiopathic arthritis. The sequence links TRBV7-2 to TRBJ1-4; lacking DNA, the TRBD1 call made by TCRdb goes unchecked. The sequenced sample consisted of Treg cells from blood. Per the publication, the cell subset or site label means: remaining (HLA-DR-negative) circulating blood Treg cells. The CDR3 loop reads CASSLVGTISEKLFF.